One and the same sample provided the 26 T cell receptor beta chains below, sequenced in a study of OX40 agonist ivuxolimab in advanced cancers. Clones were sequenced by immunoSEQ multiplex PCR, and TCRdb holds only the in-frame ones, with some missing. The table has tens of thousands of clones, 80% seen once; the top ten hold 7% to 9.5%. The source material was CD4+ or CD8+ T cells sorted from blood, sampled in a trial of the OX40 agonist ivuxolimab. The receptor set was obtained from an adult with an advanced solid tumor such as melanoma, head and neck, liver or kidney cancer.

The chain recombines TRBV2 with TRBJ2-5, with 15 bases lining up with TRBD2. Germline values: CDR1 SNHLY, CDR2 FYNNEI. This CDR3 spans 18 amino acids. Trimming cost V 5 bases and J 5 bases; bases outside gene matches: 12. This CDR3 reads CASSSLRTSGGVGETQYF. For the CDR3, the DNA is TGTGCCAGCAGTTCCCTCAGGACTAGCGGGGGGGTTGGCGAGACCCAGTACTTC.

The rearrangement uses TRBV7-2 and TRBJ2-3; D call uncertain. Germline V gene sequence: CDR1 SGHTA, CDR2 FQGNSA. Trimming removed 5 bases from V and 1 base from J, with 10 bases in between. The CDR3 runs to 14 residues. CDR3 sequence reads: CASSPSKGTDTQYF. For the CDR3, the DNA is TGTGCCAGCAGCCCCAGTAAGGGCACAGATACGCAGTATTTT.

V and J are TRBV28 and TRBJ1-1; TRBD1 is a possible D gene (5 bases). V was trimmed by 6 bases and J by 0 bases, leaving 17 bases between them. The CDR3 runs to 16 residues. Looked up from germline, CDR1 is MDHEN and CDR2 is SYDVKM. In DNA form, the CDR3 reads TGTGCCAGCAGGACAGTCTGGAGTTACATGAACACTGAAGCTTTCTTT. Translating gives CASRTVWSYMNTEAFF. The full variable domain, completed using reference TRBV28 and TRBJ1-1, is DVKVTQSSRYLVKRTGEKVFLECVQDMDHENMFWYRQDPGLGLRLIYFSYDVKMKEKGDIPEGYSVSREKKERFSLILESASTNQTSMYLCASRTVWSYMNTEAFFGQGTRLTVV.

V usage is TRBV28 and J usage is TRBJ2-6; no clear D. The CDR3 runs 13 residues. The germline V and J ends were trimmed by 6 bases and 4 bases, with 7 bases remaining between them. Germline CDR1 and CDR2: MDHEN and SYDVKM. The CDR3 DNA is TGTGCCAGCAGGCCGACGGGGGCCAACGTCCTGACTTTC. It translates to CASRPTGANVLTF.

This chain uses TRBV28 with TRBJ2-1, with TRBD2 matching 7 bases. This CDR3 contains 15 residues. V was clipped by 5 bases and J by 8 bases; unmatched bases: 12. CDR1 and CDR2 from the germline V gene are MDHEN and SYDVKM. CDR3 sequence reads: CASSTLAASGDEQFF. The CDR3, as DNA: TGTGCCAGCAGTACCCTAGCGGCCTCGGGGGATGAGCAGTTCTTC. The full variable domain, with the rest looked up from reference TRBV28 and TRBJ2-1, is DVKVTQSSRYLVKRTGEKVFLECVQDMDHENMFWYRQDPGLGLRLIYFSYDVKMKEKGDIPEGYSVSREKKERFSLILESASTNQTSMYLCASSTLAASGDEQFFGPGTRLTVL.

V is TRBV2 and J is TRBJ2-2, with D perhaps assigned TRBD1 or TRBD2 (6 bases each). The CDR3 has 15 amino acids. Trimming shortened V by 5 bases and J by 3 bases, and 13 bases separated the two germline ends. In germline, CDR1 is SNHLY, CDR2 FYNNEI. This CDR3 reads CASSRGASDTGELFF. CDR3 in DNA: TGTGCCAGCAGTAGGGGGGCTAGTGACACCGGGGAGCTGTTTTTT.

This clone has a handful of counts. The V call is TRBV29-1, the J call TRBJ2-1, with unresolved D. V was trimmed by 1 base and J by 4 bases, leaving 14 bases between them. The germline V gene encodes CDR1 SQVTM and CDR2 ANQGSEA. The CDR3 is 15 residues long. CDR3 region: CSVEVGSPRYNEQFF. As DNA, the CDR3 is TGCAGCGTTGAAGTGGGCTCTCCAAGGTACAATGAGCAGTTCTTC.

The CDR3 coding sequence is TGTGCTAGTGGTTTGGTAAGAGACGGACAGGCGAACACCGGGGAGCTGTTTTTT. Amino acid sequence: CASGLVRDGQANTGELFF. The chain employs TRBV12-5 and TRBJ2-2; 7 bases map to TRBD1. Trimming at V came to 0 bases and at J to 0 bases, leaving 7 bases not matched to a gene. CDR1 LGHNT and CDR2 FRNRAP come from the germline V gene. The CDR3 loop spans 18 amino acids. Variable domain in full (rest from reference TRBV12-5 and TRBJ2-2): DARVTQTPRHKVTEMGQEVTMRCQPILGHNTVFWYRQTMMQGLELLAYFRNRAPLDDSGMPKDRFSAEMPDATLATLKIQPSEPRDSAVYFCASGLVRDGQANTGELFFGEGSRLTVL.

The chain combines TRBV4-2 with TRBJ2-3; 14 nucleotides match TRBD2. Germline V gene data show CDR1 as LGHNA and CDR2 as YNFKEQ. CDR3 length: 17 amino acids. With 2 bases clipped from V and 3 bases from J, the junction kept 4 bases outside the gene matches. CDR3 region: CASSQLGTSGGTDTQYF. The DNA of the CDR3 is TGTGCCAGCAGCCAACTCGGGACTAGCGGGGGTACAGATACGCAGTATTTT.

The chain carries TRBV2 and TRBJ2-3, with TRBD2 matching over 8 bases. V shed 9 bases and J 1 base; nucleotides not matched to a gene: 3. The germline V gene encodes CDR1 SNHLY and CDR2 FYNNEI. The CDR3 length is 13 residues. CDR3 in DNA: TGTGCCAGTGGGACTAGTCGCACAGATACGCAGTATTTT. Its protein is CASGTSRTDTQYF.

This clone was recorded only once. The V gene is TRBV27, the J gene TRBJ1-6, with TRBD1 as a possible D gene (5 bases). The V and J ends lost 4 bases and 1 base respectively, with 17 bases between them. Germline V gene data show CDR1 as MNHEY and CDR2 as SMNVEV (reference sequence). The CDR3 loop spans 18 amino acids. As DNA, the CDR3 is TGTGCCAGCAGTTCCCTTGGTCAGGGTTGGTCCTATAATTCACCCCTCCACTTT. This gives the protein CASSSLGQGWSYNSPLHF.

V gene TRBV28 combines with J gene TRBJ1-3; D might be TRBD1 (6 bases). This CDR3 is 15 amino acids long. V was clipped by 5 bases and J by 4 bases, with 15 bases between them. CDR1 is MDHEN, CDR2 SYDVKM, per germline. Here the CDR3 DNA reads TGTGCCAGCAGTCCCCCCACAGGGCTAGGAAACACCATATATTTT. Translated, it gives CASSPPTGLGNTIYF.

This clone was seen more than once but under ten times. V gene TRBV20-1 combines with J gene TRBJ2-5, with D unclear. Trimming stripped 3 bases from V and 4 bases from J, with 6 bases between. The CDR3 loop spans 11 amino acids. CDR1 DFQATT and CDR2 SNEGSKA come from the germline V gene (reference sequence). The CDR3 bases are TGCAGTGCTAGTCCCCTAGAGACCCAGTACTTC. This encodes CSASPLETQYF.

The chain joins TRBV18 to TRBJ2-1; 11 bases fit TRBD2. This CDR3 has 15 amino acids. The germline V gene has CDR1 KGHSH and CDR2 LQKENI. The V segment lost 0 bases and the J segment 5 bases; nucleotides outside the gene matches: 0. The CDR3 reads CASSPPTSGDNEQFF. In nucleotides, the CDR3 is TGTGCCAGCTCACCACCGACTAGCGGGGACAATGAGCAGTTCTTC.

This chain uses TRBV30 with TRBJ2-4; TRBD1 aligns across 7 bases. V lost 3 bases to trimming and J lost 2 bases; unmatched junction nucleotides: 19. CDR3 length: 19 residues. Germline values: CDR1 GTSNPN, CDR2 SVGIG (reference sequence). The CDR3 here is CAWSDRQGALIRSKNIQYF. The DNA for the CDR3 is TGTGCCTGGAGCGACAGACAGGGCGCCCTTATTAGGTCCAAAAACATTCAGTACTTC.

The chain combines TRBV2 with TRBJ1-2; D might be TRBD1 (6 bases). Germline V CDR1 and CDR2: SNHLY, FYNNEI. This CDR3 spans 15 amino acids. Trimming took off 0 bases at V and 2 bases at J, with 10 bases between the two ends. CDR3 DNA: TGTGCCAGCAGTGAAGCTGGGGGGGCGAACTATGGCTACACCTTC. Encoded protein: CASSEAGGANYGYTF.

CDR3 sequence (DNA): TGTGCCAGCAGCGTAACAAGCGCGTTCGAGCAGTACGTC. This sequence encodes CASSVTSAFEQYV. This chain links TRBV6-5 with TRBJ2-7; D not resolved. V dropped 6 bases and J dropped 6 bases, with 15 bases sitting between them. Germline CDR1 is MNHEY and CDR2 is SVGAGI. The CDR3 runs 13 residues.

This clone has just a few counts. The chain carries TRBV10-3 and TRBJ2-1; 9 bases are shared with TRBD1. The V gene end was trimmed by 4 bases and the J gene end by 8 bases; junction bases not matched to a gene: 6. Germline V gene sequence: CDR1 ENHRY, CDR2 SYGVKD. CDR3 length equals 14 residues. As DNA, the CDR3 is TGTGCCATCAGTGGAGGACAGGGGATCGATGAGCAGTTCTTC. Its translation is CAISGGQGIDEQFF.

The chain couples TRBV28 to TRBJ1-1; the D gene is possibly TRBD1 (6 bases). Trimming took off 6 bases at V and 7 bases at J, with 21 bases between the two ends. The CDR3 has 15 amino acids. CDR1 MDHEN and CDR2 SYDVKM come from the germline V gene. The CDR3 loop reads CASSTPHGGGVEAFF. CDR3 nucleotides: TGTGCCAGCAGCACCCCCCATGGAGGGGGAGTTGAAGCTTTCTTT. Complete variable domain (other parts from reference TRBV28 and TRBJ1-1): DVKVTQSSRYLVKRTGEKVFLECVQDMDHENMFWYRQDPGLGLRLIYFSYDVKMKEKGDIPEGYSVSREKKERFSLILESASTNQTSMYLCASSTPHGGGVEAFFGQGTRLTVV.

The chain is built from TRBV4-3 and TRBJ2-7, with TRBD2 matching 10 bases. Germline V CDR1 and CDR2: LGHNA, YSLEER. V was clipped by 0 bases and J by 3 bases; unmatched bases: 5. The CDR3 length is 16 residues. The CDR3 sequence is CASSQDRGLAIYEQYF. The CDR3 coding sequence is TGCGCCAGCAGCCAAGATAGGGGACTAGCGATCTACGAGCAGTACTTC.

J is TRBJ1-6 and V is TRBV5-1; D gene ambiguous. Deletions cut 2 bases from V and 10 bases from J, with 19 bases between. The CDR3 extends over 16 amino acids. Germline V CDR1 and CDR2: SGHRS, YFSETQ. The CDR3 is CASSFQQTRTGSPLHF. The CDR3, as DNA: TGCGCCAGCAGCTTCCAACAGACCCGGACGGGATCACCCCTCCACTTT.

The rearrangement links TRBV29-1 to TRBJ2-3; D may be TRBD2 (5 bases). V lost 4 bases, J lost 6 bases, and 14 bases lay in between. Germline CDR1 SQVTM, CDR2 ANQGSEA. The CDR3 is made up of 13 amino acids. CDR3 region: CSVGRALRDTQYF. The CDR3 DNA sequence: TGCAGCGTTGGGCGGGCTTTAAGGGATACGCAGTATTTT.

The chain joins TRBV29-1 to TRBJ2-2, with D perhaps matching TRBD2 (5 bases). The ends were cut back, 7 bases at V and 3 bases at J, with 18 bases in the middle. Per the germline V gene, CDR1 is SQVTM and CDR2 is ANQGSEA. CDR3 size: 15 residues. The CDR3 region is CSAAPSDYYTGELFF. The CDR3 nucleotides are TGCAGCGCTGCTCCCTCTGACTACTACACCGGGGAGCTGTTTTTT.

With regard to this clone: Other nucleotide sequences from this sample produce the same CDR3. The chain is built from TRBV5-1 and TRBJ1-1; no firm D call. The ends were cut back, 0 bases at V and 1 base at J, with 4 bases in the middle. The CDR3 runs 13 residues. Germline CDR1 reads SGHRS; CDR2 reads YFSETQ. The CDR3 DNA sequence: TGCGCCAGCAGCTTGGCTGGGAACACTGAAGCTTTCTTT. Protein sequence: CASSLAGNTEAFF. Full variable domain (missing parts from reference TRBV5-1 and TRBJ1-1): KAGVTQTPRYLIKTRGQQVTLSCSPISGHRSVSWYQQTPGQGLQFLFEYFSETQRNKGNFPGRFSGRQFSNSRSEMNVSTLELGDSALYLCASSLAGNTEAFFGQGTRLTVV.

The rearrangement joins TRBV5-1 to TRBJ2-1; 9 bases line up with TRBD2. V shed 4 bases and J 3 bases; nucleotides not matched to a gene: 5. The CDR3 runs 15 residues. In germline, CDR1 is SGHRS, CDR2 YFSETQ. In DNA form, the CDR3 reads TGCGCCAGCAGCACGGGACTAGCAATCTACAATGAGCAGTTCTTC. This sequence encodes CASSTGLAIYNEQFF.

The chain recombines TRBV5-1 with TRBJ1-1; 10 nucleotides agree with TRBD1. This CDR3 has 13 residues. V was pared by 3 bases and J by 6 bases, with 2 bases of the junction left unmatched. Germline CDR1 reads SGHRS; CDR2 reads YFSETQ. In DNA, the CDR3 is TGCGCCAGCAGCTGGGACAGGGGTTCTGAAGCTTTCTTT. It yields the protein CASSWDRGSEAFF.